The present TCR beta chain was sequenced within a study of blood T cell repertoires in COVID-19. Here immunoSEQ multiplex PCR was the method, and the copy in TCRdb shows in-frame clones only, minus some. Of 10,000 to 15,000 clones in the sample, over 70% were seen once. CDR1 and CDR2 (germline): SGHRS, YFSETQ. V was pared by 0 bases and J by 9 bases, with 0 bases of the junction left unmatched. The CDR3 has 12 residues. Sequenced input: peripheral blood. The chain uses TRBV5-1 and TRBJ2-1; 7 nucleotides align to TRBD1. The sequence derives from a man older than 75 with acute or convalescent COVID-19. The CDR3 is CASSLDRGEQFF. CDR3 bases: TGCGCCAGCAGCTTGGACAGGGGTGAGCAGTTCTTC.